Listed below are T cell receptor beta chains from one sample, sequenced in a study of Ad26.COV2.S vaccination and SARS-CoV-2 variants. The method was immunoSEQ multiplex PCR; TCRdb's version includes in-frame clones alone and lacks a portion of them. The sample consists of around 350,000 clones, 80% to 90% of them appearing once. Sequences were derived from peripheral blood, sampled in a trial of Ad26.COV2.S vaccine versus placebo. The receptor source for this set is a person between 18 and 60 years old who received the Ad26.COV2.S COVID-19 vaccine or a placebo. The CDR3 runs from the conserved cysteine through the conserved F or W. D genes are given only for firm matches. Clone size appears in some rows only: once, few, many, or a class for an expanded clone.

d_gene: .; v_gene: TRBV6-4; j_gene: TRBJ2-2; len: 13; abundance: .; CDR3aa: CASSGTNTGELFF; CDR3nt: TGTGCCAGCAGTGGGACTAACACCGGGGAGCTGTTTTTT
d_gene: .; v_gene: TRBV12-2; j_gene: TRBJ2-7; len: 11; abundance: .; CDR3aa: CASRFPYEQYF; CDR3nt: TGTGCAAGTCGCTTCCCCTACGAGCAGTACTTC
d_gene: TRBD2; v_gene: TRBV3-1/TRBV3-2; j_gene: TRBJ2-2; len: 18; abundance: .; CDR3aa: CASSHGLAGTRLTGELFF; CDR3nt: TGTGCCAGCAGCCACGGACTAGCGGGGACCCGGCTCACCGGGGAGCTGTTTTTT
d_gene: TRBD2; v_gene: TRBV6-6; j_gene: TRBJ2-2; len: 16; abundance: .; CDR3aa: CASSSLWSGSTGELFF; CDR3nt: TGTGCCAGCAGTTCCCTGTGGAGCGGGAGCACCGGGGAGCTGTTTTTT
d_gene: .; v_gene: TRBV7-2; j_gene: TRBJ2-2; len: 18; abundance: many; CDR3aa: CASSFRRGPIRGTGELFF; CDR3nt: TGTGCCAGCAGCTTCAGGCGGGGGCCGATCCGGGGGACCGGGGAGCTGTTTTTT
d_gene: .; v_gene: TRBV4-3; j_gene: TRBJ2-3; len: 17; abundance: .; CDR3aa: CASSLLVNPPYTDTQYF; CDR3nt: TGCGCCAGCAGCCTATTGGTAAATCCGCCATACACAGATACGCAGTATTTT
d_gene: .; v_gene: TRBV9; j_gene: TRBJ2-2; len: 16; abundance: .; CDR3aa: CASSVYTGAGTGELFF; CDR3nt: TGTGCCAGCAGCGTATATACGGGTGCCGGCACCGGGGAGCTGTTTTTT
d_gene: .; v_gene: TRBV20-1; j_gene: TRBJ2-7; len: 12; abundance: .; CDR3aa: CSASEGDYEQYF; CDR3nt: TGCAGTGCTAGTGAGGGAGATTACGAGCAGTACTTC
d_gene: TRBD2; v_gene: TRBV28; j_gene: TRBJ2-1; len: 13; abundance: once; CDR3aa: CASGGGGYNEQFF; CDR3nt: TGTGCCAGCGGTGGCGGGGGATACAATGAGCAGTTCTTC
d_gene: .; v_gene: TRBV5-1; j_gene: TRBJ2-3; len: 11; abundance: .; CDR3aa: CASRRSDTQYF; CDR3nt: TGCGCCAGCAGGAGGTCAGATACGCAGTATTTT
d_gene: TRBD1; v_gene: TRBV2; j_gene: TRBJ1-1; len: 15; abundance: .; CDR3aa: CASSLQGARGAEAFF; CDR3nt: TGTGCCAGCAGTCTACAGGGGGCGCGAGGGGCTGAAGCTTTCTTT
d_gene: TRBD1; v_gene: TRBV7-2; j_gene: TRBJ2-6; len: 16; abundance: .; CDR3aa: CASSLGDRAGANVLTF; CDR3nt: TGTGCCAGCAGCTTAGGAGACAGGGCTGGGGCCAACGTCCTGACTTTC
d_gene: .; v_gene: TRBV18; j_gene: TRBJ2-1; len: 16; abundance: .; CDR3aa: CASAPTEESSYNEQFF; CDR3nt: TGTGCCAGCGCGCCCACCGAGGAGAGCTCCTACAATGAGCAGTTCTTC
d_gene: TRBD1; v_gene: TRBV2; j_gene: TRBJ2-3; len: 14; abundance: .; CDR3aa: CASSGDRRTDTQYF; CDR3nt: TGTGCCAGCAGTGGGGACAGGAGGACAGATACGCAGTATTTT
d_gene: .; v_gene: TRBV30; j_gene: TRBJ1-3; len: 12; abundance: .; CDR3aa: CAWSLNGNTIYF; CDR3nt: TGTGCCTGGAGCCTCAATGGAAACACCATATATTTT
d_gene: .; v_gene: TRBV2; j_gene: TRBJ2-1; len: 12; abundance: .; CDR3aa: CASTRHDNEQFF; CDR3nt: TGTGCCAGCACCCGCCATGATAATGAGCAGTTCTTC
d_gene: .; v_gene: TRBV2; j_gene: TRBJ1-1; len: 15; abundance: .; CDR3aa: CASSEAQGLSTEAFF; CDR3nt: TGTGCCAGCAGTGAAGCTCAGGGTTTGAGCACTGAAGCTTTCTTT
d_gene: TRBD2; v_gene: TRBV28; j_gene: TRBJ2-2; len: 18; abundance: .; CDR3aa: CASSFLGLAGGNTGELFF; CDR3nt: TGTGCCAGCAGTTTTTTAGGACTAGCGGGAGGGAACACCGGGGAGCTGTTTTTT
d_gene: .; v_gene: TRBV6-5; j_gene: TRBJ2-1; len: 14; abundance: few; CDR3aa: CASKGGVLYNEQFF; CDR3nt: TGTGCCAGCAAGGGCGGGGTTCTTTACAATGAGCAGTTCTTC
d_gene: TRBD2; v_gene: TRBV15; j_gene: TRBJ2-5; len: 17; abundance: .; CDR3aa: CATSRTSGGYYQETQYF; CDR3nt: TGTGCCACCAGCAGGACTAGCGGGGGGTATTACCAAGAGACCCAGTACTTC
d_gene: TRBD1; v_gene: TRBV30; j_gene: TRBJ2-5; len: 12; abundance: .; CDR3aa: CAWSRGPETQYF; CDR3nt: TGTGCCTGGAGCAGGGGGCCGGAGACCCAGTACTTC
d_gene: .; v_gene: TRBV11-2; j_gene: TRBJ1-6; len: 17; abundance: .; CDR3aa: CASSYTARTKYNSPLHF; CDR3nt: TGTGCCAGCAGCTACACCGCCCGGACAAAGTATAATTCACCCCTCCACTTT
d_gene: .; v_gene: TRBV3-1/TRBV3-2; j_gene: TRBJ2-6; len: 15; abundance: .; CDR3aa: CASSQAGSGANVLTF; CDR3nt: TGTGCCAGCAGCCAAGCTGGGTCTGGGGCCAACGTCCTGACTTTC
d_gene: TRBD1; v_gene: TRBV5-1; j_gene: TRBJ1-1; len: 13; abundance: once; CDR3aa: CASSSQGDTEAFF; CDR3nt: TGCGCCAGCAGCTCACAGGGGGACACTGAAGCTTTCTTT
d_gene: TRBD2; v_gene: TRBV5-8; j_gene: TRBJ2-3; len: 15; abundance: .; CDR3aa: CASSLGSGVTDTQYF; CDR3nt: TGTGCCAGCAGCTTGGGGAGCGGGGTAACAGATACGCAGTATTTT
d_gene: TRBD2; v_gene: TRBV29-1; j_gene: TRBJ2-1; len: 16; abundance: .; CDR3aa: CSVEERERRVYNEQFF; CDR3nt: TGCAGCGTTGAGGAGCGGGAGAGGAGGGTCTACAATGAGCAGTTCTTC
d_gene: TRBD2; v_gene: TRBV10-3; j_gene: TRBJ2-2; len: 16; abundance: .; CDR3aa: CAIRQTRGTSGGELFF; CDR3nt: TGTGCCATCAGGCAAACCCGCGGGACTAGCGGGGGGGAGCTGTTTTTT
d_gene: .; v_gene: TRBV27; j_gene: TRBJ2-1; len: 14; abundance: .; CDR3aa: CASSLAVGYNEQFF; CDR3nt: TGTGCCAGCAGTTTAGCGGTCGGCTACAATGAGCAGTTCTTC
d_gene: .; v_gene: TRBV2; j_gene: TRBJ2-6; len: 15; abundance: .; CDR3aa: CASSTRYSGANVLTF; CDR3nt: TGTGCCAGCAGCACGAGGTACTCTGGGGCCAACGTCCTGACTTTC
d_gene: TRBD1; v_gene: TRBV6-4; j_gene: TRBJ2-1; len: 14; abundance: medium-sized; CDR3aa: CASSGQGVRDEQFF; CDR3nt: TGTGCCAGCAGTGGACAGGGGGTTAGGGATGAGCAGTTCTTC
d_gene: .; v_gene: TRBV6-5; j_gene: TRBJ1-2; len: 15; abundance: .; CDR3aa: CASSYSRGGADGYTF; CDR3nt: TGTGCCAGCAGTTACTCGAGGGGGGGCGCCGATGGCTACACCTTC
d_gene: TRBD2; v_gene: TRBV11-3; j_gene: TRBJ2-2; len: 15; abundance: .; CDR3aa: CASSPGLAGPGELFF; CDR3nt: TGTGCCAGCAGCCCGGGACTAGCGGGGCCCGGGGAGCTGTTTTTT
d_gene: .; v_gene: TRBV5-5; j_gene: TRBJ2-5; len: 13; abundance: .; CDR3aa: CASSLNSQETQYF; CDR3nt: TGTGCCAGCAGCTTGAACAGCCAAGAGACCCAGTACTTC
d_gene: .; v_gene: TRBV30; j_gene: TRBJ2-5; len: 15; abundance: .; CDR3aa: CAWSYLQGWAETQYF; CDR3nt: TGTGCCTGGAGTTATTTACAGGGTTGGGCGGAGACCCAGTACTTC
d_gene: .; v_gene: TRBV7-2; j_gene: TRBJ2-7; len: 15; abundance: .; CDR3aa: CASSLGDVGPYEQYF; CDR3nt: TGTGCCAGCAGCTTAGGGGACGTTGGTCCCTACGAGCAGTACTTC